Below, one TCR beta chain is given with its context. Its antigen is not known. As it was prepared, the TCRbeta library received unique molecular identifiers. Each CDR3 protein gets one entry after TCRdb re-called the PCR reads with MiXCR. The profile shows about 200,000 distinct CDR3 sequences, approximately 6.3% of them singletons. Germline CDR1 and CDR2: SGHRS and YFSETQ. V lost 4 bases and J 4 bases, leaving 17 bases between the germline ends. The CDR3 length is 16 residues. These data belong to a study of T-cell reconstitution after alpha-beta-depleted transplantation in children. General study points: Several hundred rapidly expanded clones from non-depleted graft cells reportedly supplied alpha-beta T cells about two months post-transplant. Fresh T-cell production supplied most of the T-cell counts and diversity seen one year after transplant. Some patients owed their high day-60 TCRbeta diversity to surviving recipient T cells and thymic progenitors.

V usage is TRBV5-1 and J usage is TRBJ1-4; no definite D call. The TCR comes from a boy under 10 years old with acute lymphoblastic leukemia, due to receive a stem cell transplant. Sequenced here: PBMCs, sampled before TCRalphabeta/CD19-depleted stem cell transplant. Here the CDR3 reads CASSHLSRQFNEKLFF. The CDR3 DNA sequence: TGCGCCAGCAGCCATCTCTCGCGCCAGTTTAATGAAAAACTGTTTTTT.